These 21 T cell receptor beta chains were all obtained from the same sample, sequenced in a study of T cell changes during pregnancy in multiple sclerosis. TCRdb keeps only in-frame clones here, not all; method: immunoSEQ multiplex PCR. The sample comprises 10,000 to 15,000 clones, 90% of which are singletons, and approximately 13% rests with the top ten. Sequencing was performed on CD8+ T cells from peripheral blood mononuclear cells, taken after pregnancy. All receptors come from a female donor in good health, enrolled as a control in a pregnancy study.

V and J are TRBV2 and TRBJ2-7; the D is unclear. The ends were cut back, 5 bases at V and 5 bases at J, with 13 bases in the middle. The CDR3 extends over 13 amino acids. CDR1 and CDR2 from the germline V gene are SNHLY and FYNNEI. As DNA, the CDR3 is TGTGCCAGCAGTCCGGGTTCGCCCCACGAGCAGTACTTC. Protein product: CASSPGSPHEQYF. The full variable domain, completed using reference TRBV2 and TRBJ2-7, is EPEVTQTPSHQVTQMGQEVILRCVPISNHLYFYWYRQILGQKVEFLVSFYNNEISEKSEIFDDQFSVERPDGSNFTLKIRSTKLEDSAMYFCASSPGSPHEQYFGPGTRLTVT.

The genes are TRBV19 and TRBJ2-7, with D perhaps TRBD2 (6 bases). The CDR3 spans 15 residues. V was pared by 5 bases and J by 5 bases, with 19 bases between. The germline CDR1 and CDR2 sequences are LNHDA and SQIVND (reference sequence). The CDR3 loop is CASSLGLPSANEQYF. DNA of the CDR3: TGTGCCAGTAGTCTGGGACTTCCGTCTGCCAACGAGCAGTACTTC.

V and J are TRBV5-6 and TRBJ1-2, with D tentatively TRBD1 (6 bases). The V end was cut by 0 bases, the J end by 2 bases, with 17 bases between. Germline CDR1 SGHDT, CDR2 YYEEEE. This CDR3 region has 17 residues. The CDR3 here is CASSLVFRDTGNYGYTF. Here the CDR3 DNA reads TGTGCCAGCAGCTTGGTTTTCCGGGACACAGGCAACTATGGCTACACCTTC. Complete variable domain (other parts from reference TRBV5-6 and TRBJ1-2): DAGVTQSPTHLIKTRGQQVTLRCSPKSGHDTVSWYQQALGQGPQFIFQYYEEEERQRGNFPDRFSGHQFPNYSSELNVNALLLGDSALYLCASSLVFRDTGNYGYTFGSGTRLTVV.

This clone has just a few counts. The rearrangement joins TRBV7-9 to TRBJ1-2; 7 bases map to TRBD1. J was trimmed by 5 bases and V by 0 bases; bases with no gene match: 6. Germline-derived CDR1 and CDR2 are SEHNR and FQNEAQ (reference sequence). The CDR3 is made up of 15 amino acids. In DNA, the CDR3 is TGTGCCAGCAGCTTAGCAGGACAGGCGAAATATGGCTACACCTTC. Residues: CASSLAGQAKYGYTF.

The V call is TRBV28, the J call TRBJ1-6; D is undetermined. CDR3 length: 16 amino acids. CDR1 and CDR2 from the germline V gene are MDHEN and SYDVKM. Trimming shortened V by 4 bases and J by 0 bases, and 10 bases separated the two germline ends. CDR3 DNA sequence: TGTGCCAGCAGTTCCCCGGGGAGCTCCTATAATTCACCCCTCCACTTT. Residues: CASSSPGSSYNSPLHF.

The CDR3 reads CASSLAETSYNEQFF. Written as DNA, the CDR3 is TGTGCCAGCAGCTTAGCGGAGACCTCCTACAATGAGCAGTTCTTC. The chain carries TRBV5-6 and TRBJ2-1; D perhaps matches TRBD2 (5 bases). V lost 2 bases and J 0 bases, leaving 9 bases between the germline ends. Germline-derived CDR1 and CDR2 are SGHDT and YYEEEE. The CDR3 loop spans 15 amino acids. Variable domain in full (rest from reference TRBV5-6 and TRBJ2-1): DAGVTQSPTHLIKTRGQQVTLRCSPKSGHDTVSWYQQALGQGPQFIFQYYEEEERQRGNFPDRFSGHQFPNYSSELNVNALLLGDSALYLCASSLAETSYNEQFFGPGTRLTVL.

V and J are TRBV27 and TRBJ2-1; 9 bases fit TRBD1. Trimming at V came to 4 bases and at J to 8 bases, leaving 15 bases not matched to a gene. CDR1 and CDR2 from the germline V gene are MNHEY and SMNVEV (reference sequence). The CDR3 totals 17 residues. For the CDR3, the DNA is TGTGCCAGCAGTTACTCTGGGGACAGGGATCTTATATATGAGCAGTTCTTC. Translating gives CASSYSGDRDLIYEQFF.

The chain has TRBV28 and TRBJ2-1; TRBD2 agrees at 10 bases. The germline V gene has CDR1 MDHEN and CDR2 SYDVKM. The trim removed 8 bases at V and 8 bases at J, leaving 9 bases unmatched. CDR3 length: 14 amino acids. Here the CDR3 reads CASGERGGLDEQFF. The CDR3 DNA reads as TGTGCCAGCGGGGAGCGGGGGGGTTTGGATGAGCAGTTCTTC.

V is TRBV6-5 and J is TRBJ1-5, with D hard to call. Per the germline V gene, CDR1 is MNHEY and CDR2 is SVGAGI. Trimming removed 0 bases from V and 6 bases from J, with 6 bases in between. The CDR3 length is 13 residues. CDR3 residues: CASSYSSGQPQHF. CDR3 bases: TGTGCCAGCAGTTACTCGAGCGGTCAGCCCCAGCATTTT.

The chain links TRBV27 to TRBJ1-2; D is unresolved. This CDR3 spans 12 amino acids. The V gene's germline CDR1 is MNHEY and CDR2 SMNVEV (reference sequence). V was cut by 1 base and J by 6 bases, with 6 bases left in between. Here the CDR3 reads CASSLYGDGYTF. In DNA form, the CDR3 reads TGTGCCAGCAGTTTATACGGGGATGGCTACACCTTC.

This clone occurred once. V gene TRBV7-3 combines with J gene TRBJ2-1; D is ambiguous. The CDR3 covers 16 residues. The V gene lost 5 bases and the J gene lost 10 bases, with 24 bases spanning the gap. The germline gives CDR1 SGHTA, CDR2 FQGTGA. CDR3 sequence: CASSPPFPTHTNEQFF. The CDR3 bases are TGTGCCAGCAGCCCCCCCTTCCCCACACACACCAACGAGCAGTTCTTC.

This rearrangement joins TRBV7-9 to TRBJ2-1; 9 bases are a match to TRBD2. J gave up 7 bases and V 1 base, and 8 bases lay outside the gene matches. In germline, CDR1 is SEHNR, CDR2 FQNEAQ (reference sequence). The CDR3 has 16 amino acids. The CDR3 loop is CASSLVAGGPINEQFF. Here the CDR3 DNA reads TGTGCCAGCAGCTTAGTGGCGGGAGGGCCGATTAATGAGCAGTTCTTC.

The V and J genes are TRBV19 and TRBJ1-6; D may be TRBD1 (6 bases). This CDR3 has 14 amino acids. Per germline, CDR1 LNHDA and CDR2 SQIVND (reference sequence). Trimming cost V 1 base and J 5 bases, with 6 bases left between them. The CDR3 DNA follows: TGTGCCAGTAGTATAGCAGGGGATAATTCACCCCTCCACTTT. This codes for CASSIAGDNSPLHF.

The rearrangement joins TRBV5-6 to TRBJ2-2; no definite D call. V was trimmed by 4 bases and J by 1 base, leaving 8 bases between them. The germline V gene encodes CDR1 SGHDT and CDR2 YYEEEE. The CDR3 totals 14 residues. The CDR3 sequence: CASSVTRNTGELFF. The DNA for the CDR3 is TGTGCCAGCAGCGTGACAAGGAACACCGGGGAGCTGTTTTTT.

This clone was observed a handful of times. This chain uses TRBV7-9 with TRBJ1-2; weak D call: TRBD1 (6 bases). This CDR3 region has 16 residues. V lost 5 bases and J lost 0, with 16 bases in between. In germline, CDR1 is SEHNR, CDR2 FQNEAQ (reference sequence). CDR3 in amino acids: CASSASRDIPNYGYTF. As DNA, the CDR3 is TGTGCCAGCAGCGCGTCCCGGGACATACCTAACTATGGCTACACCTTC.

This clone came up a few times. The rearrangement joins TRBV28 to TRBJ1-1; D gene uncertain. There are 16 residues in the CDR3. Germline values: CDR1 MDHEN, CDR2 SYDVKM. Trimming removed 5 bases at V and 0 bases at J, with 16 bases between. CDR3 amino acids: CASSPVLLDMNTEAFF. In DNA, the CDR3 is TGTGCCAGCAGTCCTGTCCTTTTAGACATGAACACTGAAGCTTTCTTT.

V usage is TRBV5-1 and J usage is TRBJ1-1, with D perhaps TRBD1 (5 bases). Germline CDR1 and CDR2: SGHRS and YFSETQ. V was trimmed by 2 bases and J by 0 bases, leaving 8 bases between them. The CDR3 has 14 amino acids. The chain's CDR3 is CASSFGQMNTEAFF. The CDR3 nucleotides read TGCGCCAGCAGCTTTGGACAAATGAACACTGAAGCTTTCTTT.

The gene calls are TRBV6-4 and TRBJ2-3; TRBD1 aligns across 10 bases. The CDR3 runs 15 residues. Losses at the gene ends were 5 bases for V and 1 base for J; bases not matched to a gene: 3. From germline, CDR1 is MRHNA and CDR2 SNTAGT. CDR3 coding DNA: TGTGCCAGCAGTACCGGGACAGGGGGCACAGATACGCAGTATTTT. It specifies CASSTGTGGTDTQYF.

This sequence joins TRBV6-4 and TRBJ2-3; no definite D call. Germline CDR1 reads MRHNA; CDR2 reads SNTAGT. The CDR3 runs to 13 residues. V dropped 0 bases and J dropped 3 bases, with 4 bases sitting between them. The CDR3 DNA is TGTGCCAGCAGTGACTCGACTACAGATACGCAGTATTTT. It yields the protein CASSDSTTDTQYF.

This clone appeared a single time. The chain couples TRBV15 to TRBJ1-4; D is unclear. Trimming left V 3 bases short and J 4 bases short, with 6 bases between. This CDR3 is 13 amino acids long. The germline CDR1 and CDR2 sequences are LNHNV and YYDKDF (reference sequence). The DNA of the CDR3 is TGTGCCACCAGCAGGCAGGATAATGAAAAACTGTTTTTT. Protein product: CATSRQDNEKLFF.

CDR3 DNA sequence: TGTGCCAGCAGGCTACAAGAGACCCAGTACTTC. Translated, it gives CASRLQETQYF. The chain links TRBV28 to TRBJ2-5; D is ambiguous. Germline V gene data show CDR1 as MDHEN and CDR2 as SYDVKM. The CDR3 extends over 11 amino acids. V gave up 6 bases and J gave up 2 bases, with 4 bases separating them.